The 5 T cell receptor beta chains below come from one sample, sequenced in a study of cytomegalovirus exposure and HLA in healthy donors. Researchers ran the PCR with 60 Vbeta and 13 Jbeta primers. The data were produced by immunoSEQ multiplex PCR, yet TCRdb's version contains in-frame clones alone and is incomplete. Here the sample spans under 200,000 clones, 78% being singletons. The sequencing input was PBMCs. Receptor source: a woman aged 25 to 45 in good health and CMV-seropositive.

V gene TRBV5-1 combines with J gene TRBJ1-1, with TRBD1 matching over 9 bases. The junction had 6 bases not matched to a gene; V was cut back by 4 bases and J by 5 bases. This CDR3 is built from 14 residues. Germline CDR1 reads SGHRS; CDR2 reads YFSETQ. The CDR3 DNA reads as TGCGCCAGCAGCGGAGGGACAGGGCGAACTGAAGCTTTCTTT. As protein: CASSGGTGRTEAFF.

V gene TRBV27 combines with J gene TRBJ1-5; 7 positions match TRBD1. Germline V lookup: CDR1 MNHEY, CDR2 SMNVEV (reference sequence). The V and J ends lost 0 bases and 4 bases, in that order; junction bases with no gene match: 3. This CDR3 has 15 residues. The CDR3 is CASSLSHRGNQPQHF. CDR3 DNA sequence: TGTGCCAGCAGTTTATCCCACAGGGGTAATCAGCCCCAGCATTTT.

The J gene is TRBJ2-7, the V gene TRBV7-9; 7 nucleotides align to TRBD1. The V and J ends lost 5 bases and 3 bases, in that order; junction bases with no gene match: 10. CDR1 SEHNR and CDR2 FQNEAQ come from the germline V gene (reference sequence). The length of the CDR3 is 15 residues. CDR3 DNA: TGTGCCAGCAGCGCATGGTCGGGACAGTACTACGAGCAGTACTTC. This sequence encodes CASSAWSGQYYEQYF.

V usage is TRBV5-6 and J usage is TRBJ1-5; 7 bases line up with TRBD1. Germline V CDR1 and CDR2: SGHDT, YYEEEE. CDR3 length: 18 residues. V trimming: 0 bases; J trimming: 0 bases; junction bases outside the gene matches: 9. CDR3 residues: CASSLGWDRVNSNQPQHF. As DNA, the CDR3 is TGTGCCAGCAGCTTGGGATGGGACAGAGTAAATAGCAATCAGCCCCAGCATTTT. The entire variable domain, with the rest obtained from reference TRBV5-6 and TRBJ1-5, is as follows: DAGVTQSPTHLIKTRGQQVTLRCSPKSGHDTVSWYQQALGQGPQFIFQYYEEEERQRGNFPDRFSGHQFPNYSSELNVNALLLGDSALYLCASSLGWDRVNSNQPQHFGDGTRLSIL.

V is TRBV2 and J is TRBJ1-5, with TRBD1 as a possible D gene (5 bases). The CDR3 totals 17 residues. Trimming took 2 bases from V and 1 from J, leaving 15 bases between them. The germline V gene encodes CDR1 SNHLY and CDR2 FYNNEI. The CDR3 nucleotides are TGTGCCAGCAGTGAACGCTGGGATGGGGGGAGCAATCAGCCCCAGCATTTT. This gives the protein CASSERWDGGSNQPQHF.